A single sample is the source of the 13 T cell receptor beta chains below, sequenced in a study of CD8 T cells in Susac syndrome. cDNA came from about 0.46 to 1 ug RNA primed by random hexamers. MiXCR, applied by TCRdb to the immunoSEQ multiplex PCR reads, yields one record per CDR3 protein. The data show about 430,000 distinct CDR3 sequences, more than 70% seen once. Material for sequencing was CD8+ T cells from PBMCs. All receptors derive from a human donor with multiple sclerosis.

CDR3 loop: CAASGTSTDTQYF. In DNA, the CDR3 is TGTGCCGCTAGCGGAACTAGCACAGATACGCAGTATTTT. The rearrangement links TRBV28 to TRBJ2-3; 7 nucleotides align to TRBD2. The CDR3 extends over 13 amino acids. The germline V gene encodes CDR1 MDHEN and CDR2 SYDVKM. With 11 bases clipped from V and 0 bases from J, the junction kept 5 bases outside the gene matches.

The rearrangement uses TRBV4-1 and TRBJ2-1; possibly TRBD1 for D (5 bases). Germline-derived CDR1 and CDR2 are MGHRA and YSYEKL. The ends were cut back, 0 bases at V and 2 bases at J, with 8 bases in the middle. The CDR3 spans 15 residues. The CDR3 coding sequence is TGCGCCAGCAGCCAAGACAAGGGGCCCTACAATGAGCAGTTCTTC. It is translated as CASSQDKGPYNEQFF.

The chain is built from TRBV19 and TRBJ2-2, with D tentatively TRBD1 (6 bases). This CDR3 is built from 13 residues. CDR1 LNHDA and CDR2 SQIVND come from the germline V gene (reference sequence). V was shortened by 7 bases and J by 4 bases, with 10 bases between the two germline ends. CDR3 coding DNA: TGTGCCAGTAAGCAGGGGCCCACCGGGGAGCTGTTTTTT. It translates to CASKQGPTGELFF. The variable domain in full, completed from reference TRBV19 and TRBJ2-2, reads DGGITQSPKYLFRKEGQNVTLSCEQNLNHDAMYWYRQDPGQGLRLIYYSQIVNDFQKGDIAEGYSVSREKKESFPLTVTSAQKNPTAFYLCASKQGPTGELFFGEGSRLTVL.

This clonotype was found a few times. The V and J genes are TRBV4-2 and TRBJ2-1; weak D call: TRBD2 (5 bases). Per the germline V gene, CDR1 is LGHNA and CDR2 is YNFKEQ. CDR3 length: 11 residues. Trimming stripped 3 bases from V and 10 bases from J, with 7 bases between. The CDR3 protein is CASSQAGEQFF. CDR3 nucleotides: TGTGCCAGCAGCCAGGCGGGCGAGCAGTTCTTC.

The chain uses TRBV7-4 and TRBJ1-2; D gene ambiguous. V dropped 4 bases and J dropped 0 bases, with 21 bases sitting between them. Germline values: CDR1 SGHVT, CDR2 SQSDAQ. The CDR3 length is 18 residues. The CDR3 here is CASSSPRVGSKANYGYTF. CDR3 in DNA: TGTGCCAGCAGCTCCCCGCGGGTGGGCAGCAAAGCTAACTATGGCTACACCTTC.

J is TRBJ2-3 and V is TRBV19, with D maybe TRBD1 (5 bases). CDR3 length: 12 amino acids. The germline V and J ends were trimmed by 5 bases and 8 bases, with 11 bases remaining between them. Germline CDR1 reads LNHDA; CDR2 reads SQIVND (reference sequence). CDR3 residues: CASSSRESTQYF. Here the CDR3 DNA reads TGTGCCAGTAGTTCCAGGGAAAGTACGCAGTATTTT.

CDR3 sequence: CSARDMQLSKLFF. The CDR3 coding sequence is TGCAGTGCTAGAGATATGCAGCTCAGCAAACTGTTTTTT. The chain joins TRBV20-1 to TRBJ1-4, with no clear D. The germline V gene has CDR1 DFQATT and CDR2 SNEGSKA (reference sequence). The CDR3 contains 13 residues. Trimming shortened V by 0 bases and J by 11 bases, and 13 bases separated the two germline ends.

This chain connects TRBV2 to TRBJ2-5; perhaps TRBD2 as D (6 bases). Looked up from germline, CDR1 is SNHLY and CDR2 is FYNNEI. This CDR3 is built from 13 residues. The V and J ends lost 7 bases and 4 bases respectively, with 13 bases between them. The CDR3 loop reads CASTLGLSETQYF. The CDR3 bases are TGTGCCAGCACGCTGGGACTGTCAGAGACCCAGTACTTC.

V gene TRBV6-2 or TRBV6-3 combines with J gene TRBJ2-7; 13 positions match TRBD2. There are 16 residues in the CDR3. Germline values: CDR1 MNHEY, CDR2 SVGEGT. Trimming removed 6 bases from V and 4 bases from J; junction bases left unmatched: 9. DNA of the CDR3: TGTGCCAGCAGCTCCGAGGCGGGACTAGCGGGGTACGAGCAGTACTTC. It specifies CASSSEAGLAGYEQYF.

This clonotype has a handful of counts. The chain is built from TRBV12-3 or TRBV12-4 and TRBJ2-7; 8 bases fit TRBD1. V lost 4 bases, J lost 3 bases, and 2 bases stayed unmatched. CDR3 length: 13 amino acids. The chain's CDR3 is CASSWGQDYEQYF. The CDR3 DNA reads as TGTGCCAGCAGTTGGGGACAGGACTACGAGCAGTACTTC.

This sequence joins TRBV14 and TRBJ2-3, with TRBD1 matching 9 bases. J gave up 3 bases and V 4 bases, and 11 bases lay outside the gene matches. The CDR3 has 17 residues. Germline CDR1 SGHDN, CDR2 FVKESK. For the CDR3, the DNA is TGTGCCAGCAGCCGATACACGACAGGGGGTGGAACAGATACGCAGTATTTT. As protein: CASSRYTTGGGTDTQYF.

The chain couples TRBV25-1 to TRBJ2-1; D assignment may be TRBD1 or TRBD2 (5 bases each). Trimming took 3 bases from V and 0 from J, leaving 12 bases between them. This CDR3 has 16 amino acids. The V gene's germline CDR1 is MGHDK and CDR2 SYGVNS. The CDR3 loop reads CASSDPGRSSYNEQFF. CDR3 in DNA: TGTGCCAGCAGTGATCCGGGGCGCAGCTCCTACAATGAGCAGTTCTTC.

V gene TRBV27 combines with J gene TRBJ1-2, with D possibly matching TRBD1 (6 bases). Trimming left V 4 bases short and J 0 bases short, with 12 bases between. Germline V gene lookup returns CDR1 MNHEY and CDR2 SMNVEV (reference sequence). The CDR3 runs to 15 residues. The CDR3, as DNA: TGTGCCAGCAGTTCGCTGGACAGCTCTAACTATGGCTACACCTTC. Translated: CASSSLDSSNYGYTF.